This T cell receptor (beta chain) came from a study of T cells after yellow fever vaccination. Of note for this clonotype: At one end, the junction sequence differs from germline, possibly due to a read error.

MiXCR was run by TCRdb on the 5' RACE reads, yielding one entry per CDR3 protein. Seen here are about 340,000 distinct CDR3 sequences, under 15% observed once, and the top ten hold approximately 3.4%. The V gene's germline CDR1 is SGHDN and CDR2 FVKESK. The CDR3 totals 15 residues. The TCR was taken from a man aged 18 to 29 who received the YFV17D yellow fever vaccine. The chain is built from TRBV14 and TRBJ2-4; D may be TRBD2 (7 bases). The material was CD4+ T cells sorted from PBMCs, obtained 15 days after the yellow fever booster vaccination. CDR3 amino acids: CASSQGAGAKKIQYF. CDR3 nucleotide sequence: TGTGCCAGCAGCCAAGGCGCGGGGGCCAAAAAGATTCAGTACTTC.